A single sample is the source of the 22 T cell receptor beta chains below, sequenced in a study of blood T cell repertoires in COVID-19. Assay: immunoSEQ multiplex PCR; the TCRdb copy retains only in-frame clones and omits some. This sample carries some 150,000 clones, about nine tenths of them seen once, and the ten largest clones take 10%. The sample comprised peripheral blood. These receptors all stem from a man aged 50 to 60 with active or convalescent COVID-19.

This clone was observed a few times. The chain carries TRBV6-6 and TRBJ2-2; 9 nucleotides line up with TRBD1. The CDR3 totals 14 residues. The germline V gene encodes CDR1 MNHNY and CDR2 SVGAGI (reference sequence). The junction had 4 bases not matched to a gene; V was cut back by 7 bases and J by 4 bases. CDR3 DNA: TGTGCCAGCAAGGACAGGGGCGGCACCGGGGAGCTGTTTTTT. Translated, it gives CASKDRGGTGELFF.

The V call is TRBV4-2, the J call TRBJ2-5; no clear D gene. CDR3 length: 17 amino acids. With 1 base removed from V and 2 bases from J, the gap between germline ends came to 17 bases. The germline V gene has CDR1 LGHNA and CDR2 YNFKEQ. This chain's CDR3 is CASSQVGGGWPQETQYF. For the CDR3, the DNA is TGTGCCAGCAGCCAAGTTGGTGGCGGATGGCCTCAAGAGACCCAGTACTTC.

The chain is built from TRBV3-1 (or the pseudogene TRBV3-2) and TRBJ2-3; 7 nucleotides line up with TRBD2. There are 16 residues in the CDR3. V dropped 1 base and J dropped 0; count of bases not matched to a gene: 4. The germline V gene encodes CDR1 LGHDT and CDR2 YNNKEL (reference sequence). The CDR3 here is CASSQGSSGSTDTQYF. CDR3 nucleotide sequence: TGTGCCAGCAGCCAAGGGTCTAGCGGTAGCACAGATACGCAGTATTTT.

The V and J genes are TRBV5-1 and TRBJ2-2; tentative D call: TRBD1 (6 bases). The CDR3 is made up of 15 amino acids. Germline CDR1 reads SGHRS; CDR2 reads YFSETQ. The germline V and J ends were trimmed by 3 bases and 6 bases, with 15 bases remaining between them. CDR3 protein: CASSSGQRGPGELFF. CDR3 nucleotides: TGCGCCAGCAGCTCAGGACAGCGAGGGCCCGGGGAGCTGTTTTTT.

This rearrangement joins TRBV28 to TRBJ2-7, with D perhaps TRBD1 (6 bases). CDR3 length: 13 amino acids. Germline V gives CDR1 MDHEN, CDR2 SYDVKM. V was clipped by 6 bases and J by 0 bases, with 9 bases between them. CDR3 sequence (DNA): TGTGCCAGCAGGCCGGGACACTCCTACGAGCAGTACTTC. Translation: CASRPGHSYEQYF.

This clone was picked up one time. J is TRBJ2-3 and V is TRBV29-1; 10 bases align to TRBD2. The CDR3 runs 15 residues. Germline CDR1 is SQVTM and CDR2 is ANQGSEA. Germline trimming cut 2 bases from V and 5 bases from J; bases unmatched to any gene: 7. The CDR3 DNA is TGCAGCGTTGAATGGGCTAGCGGGAGATTAGATACGCAGTATTTT. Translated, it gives CSVEWASGRLDTQYF.

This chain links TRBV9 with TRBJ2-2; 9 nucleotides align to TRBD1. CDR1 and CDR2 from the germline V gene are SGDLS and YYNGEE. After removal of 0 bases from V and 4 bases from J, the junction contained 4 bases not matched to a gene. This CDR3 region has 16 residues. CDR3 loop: CASSVGGQGSTGELFF. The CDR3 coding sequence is TGTGCCAGCAGCGTAGGGGGACAGGGCTCCACCGGGGAGCTGTTTTTT.

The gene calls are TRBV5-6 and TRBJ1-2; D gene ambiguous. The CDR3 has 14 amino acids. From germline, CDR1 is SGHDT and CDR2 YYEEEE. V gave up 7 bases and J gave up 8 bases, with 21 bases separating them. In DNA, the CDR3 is TGTGCCAGCGGCCGGTCCGGGGTTTTGGGCGGCTACACCTTC. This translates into CASGRSGVLGGYTF.

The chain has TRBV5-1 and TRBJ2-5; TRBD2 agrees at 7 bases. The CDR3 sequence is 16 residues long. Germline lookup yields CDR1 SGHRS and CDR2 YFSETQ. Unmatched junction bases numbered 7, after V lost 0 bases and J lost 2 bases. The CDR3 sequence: CASSLGPSGIQETQYF. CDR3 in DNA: TGCGCCAGCAGCTTGGGTCCTAGCGGTATACAAGAGACCCAGTACTTC.

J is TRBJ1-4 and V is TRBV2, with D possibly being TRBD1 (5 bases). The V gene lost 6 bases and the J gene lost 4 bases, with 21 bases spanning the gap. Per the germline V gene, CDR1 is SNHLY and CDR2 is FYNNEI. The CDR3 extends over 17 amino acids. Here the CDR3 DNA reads TGTGCCAGCAGGAGTTCTAGTTCGGCAGGGCTTAATGAAAAACTGTTTTTT. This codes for CASRSSSSAGLNEKLFF.

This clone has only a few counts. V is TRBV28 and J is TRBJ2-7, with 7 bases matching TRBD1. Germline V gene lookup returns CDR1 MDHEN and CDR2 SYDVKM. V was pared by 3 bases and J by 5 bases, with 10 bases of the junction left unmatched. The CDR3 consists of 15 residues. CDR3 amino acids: CASSFLDRAYDEQYF. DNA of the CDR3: TGTGCCAGCAGTTTCCTCGACAGGGCGTACGACGAGCAGTACTTC.

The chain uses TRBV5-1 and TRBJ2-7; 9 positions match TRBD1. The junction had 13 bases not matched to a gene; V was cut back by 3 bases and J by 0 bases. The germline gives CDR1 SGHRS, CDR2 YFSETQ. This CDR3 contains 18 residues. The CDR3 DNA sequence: TGCGCCAGCAGCTCTAAACCGGGACAGGGACCCAGCTCCTACGAGCAGTACTTC. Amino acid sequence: CASSSKPGQGPSSYEQYF.

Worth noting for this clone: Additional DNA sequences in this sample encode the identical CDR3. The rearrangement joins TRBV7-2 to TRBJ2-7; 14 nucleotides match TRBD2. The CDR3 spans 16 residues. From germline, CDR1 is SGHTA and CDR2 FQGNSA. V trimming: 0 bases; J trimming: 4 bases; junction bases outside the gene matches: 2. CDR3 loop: CASSLAGTSGSYEQYF. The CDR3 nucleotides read TGTGCCAGCAGCTTAGCCGGGACTAGCGGGAGTTACGAGCAGTACTTC.

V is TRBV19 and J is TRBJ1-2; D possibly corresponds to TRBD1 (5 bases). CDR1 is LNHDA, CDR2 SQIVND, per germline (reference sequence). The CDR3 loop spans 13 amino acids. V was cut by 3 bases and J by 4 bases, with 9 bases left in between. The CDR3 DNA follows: TGTGCCAGTAGTATCCCACAGGTCTATGGCTACACCTTC. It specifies CASSIPQVYGYTF.

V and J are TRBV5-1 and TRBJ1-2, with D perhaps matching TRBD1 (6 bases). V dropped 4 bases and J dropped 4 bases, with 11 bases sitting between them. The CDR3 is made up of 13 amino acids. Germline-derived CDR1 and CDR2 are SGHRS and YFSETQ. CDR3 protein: CASSIQGGYGYTF. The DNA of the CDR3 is TGCGCCAGCAGCATACAGGGTGGCTATGGCTACACCTTC.

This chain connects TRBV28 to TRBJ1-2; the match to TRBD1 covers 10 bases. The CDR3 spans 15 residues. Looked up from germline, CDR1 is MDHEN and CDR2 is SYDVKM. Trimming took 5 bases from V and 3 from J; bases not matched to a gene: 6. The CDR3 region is CASSPSDRGYYGYTF. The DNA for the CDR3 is TGTGCCAGCAGTCCCTCGGACAGGGGGTACTATGGCTACACCTTC.

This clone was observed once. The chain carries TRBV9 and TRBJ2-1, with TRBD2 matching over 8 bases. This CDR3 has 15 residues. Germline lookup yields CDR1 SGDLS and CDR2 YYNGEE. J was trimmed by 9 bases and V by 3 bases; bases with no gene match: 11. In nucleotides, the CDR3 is TGTGCCAGCAGCGGGCAAAGCGGGAGTTCGGCTGAGCAGTTCTTC. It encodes CASSGQSGSSAEQFF.

Here the CDR3 DNA reads TGCGCCAGCAGTTTCGAATCCGGGACAGTCTACGAGCAGTACTTC. Translated: CASSFESGTVYEQYF. The genes are TRBV5-1 and TRBJ2-7; 7 nucleotides match TRBD1. This CDR3 contains 15 residues. CDR1 and CDR2 from the germline V gene are SGHRS and YFSETQ. After removal of 5 bases from V and 3 bases from J, the junction contained 11 bases not matched to a gene.

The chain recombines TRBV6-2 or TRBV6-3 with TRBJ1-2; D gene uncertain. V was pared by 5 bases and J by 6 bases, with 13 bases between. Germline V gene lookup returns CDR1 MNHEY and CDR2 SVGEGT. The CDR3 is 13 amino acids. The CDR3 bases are TGTGCCAGCAGTCCGGCCAGGATTCATGGCTACACCTTC. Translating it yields CASSPARIHGYTF.

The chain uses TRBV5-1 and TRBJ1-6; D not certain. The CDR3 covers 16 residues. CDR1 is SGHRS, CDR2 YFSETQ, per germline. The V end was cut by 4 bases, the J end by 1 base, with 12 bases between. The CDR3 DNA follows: TGCGCCAGCAGCCGGAAGGAGGGATCCTATAATTCACCCCTCCACTTT. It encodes CASSRKEGSYNSPLHF.

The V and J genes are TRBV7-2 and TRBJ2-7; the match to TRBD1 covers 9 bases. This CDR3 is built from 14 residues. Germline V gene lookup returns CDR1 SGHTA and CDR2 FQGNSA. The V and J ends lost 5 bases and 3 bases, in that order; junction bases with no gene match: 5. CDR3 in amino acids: CASSTNRGLYEQYF. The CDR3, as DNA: TGTGCCAGCAGCACTAACAGGGGGCTCTACGAGCAGTACTTC.

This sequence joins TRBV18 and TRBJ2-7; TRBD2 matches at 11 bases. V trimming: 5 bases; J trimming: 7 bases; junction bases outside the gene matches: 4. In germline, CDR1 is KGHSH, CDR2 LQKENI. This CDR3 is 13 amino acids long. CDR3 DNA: TGTGCCAGCTCATCCGGGACTAGCGGAGAGCAGTACTTC. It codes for CASSSGTSGEQYF.